This T cell receptor beta chain was identified in a study of shared clonotypes between healthy human individuals. Study outcomes and limitations: Rarefaction revealed incomplete sorted-subset sequencing despite large depth.

Of note for this clone: Its cognate antigen is unknown.

It was CD45RO-negative cells, positively selected for CCR7, that made up naive CD8 cells, with terminally differentiated effector memory CD45RA+ cells excluded. Sequencing was performed with immunoSEQ multiplex PCR; in TCRdb, only in-frame clones are kept and a portion is missing. Of around 2.1 million clones listed, just over 90% are singletons. The sequence came from a man between 18 and 35 years old in good health. Some clones in this sample may be carry-over from other donors' samples. Sample: naive CD8+ T cells from PBMCs.

The CDR3 region is CASSPPGLAGEQFF. CDR3 nucleotide sequence: TGTGCCAGCTCACCTCCGGGACTAGCGGGTGAGCAGTTCTTC. The V gene is TRBV18, the J gene TRBJ2-1; 12 bases agree with TRBD2. Germline V gene lookup returns CDR1 KGHSH and CDR2 LQKENI. The CDR3 is 14 amino acids. The V segment lost 3 bases and the J segment 9 bases; nucleotides outside the gene matches: 3.